This T cell receptor beta chain originates from a study of PD-1 blockade in classical Hodgkin lymphoma. Study as a whole: Patients were infused with nivolumab 3 mg/kg every 2 weeks.

Every one of the patients relapsed after autologous stem cell transplantation (brentuximab vedotin exposure was variable). Responses achieved at best were complete response, partial response or progressive disease. Overall study results and limits: Complete responders entered with baseline diversity on par with newly diagnosed patients, the results showed. Individuals who commenced nivolumab within less than 1 year of ASCT were excluded.

Generated by immunoSEQ multiplex PCR, the TCRdb table keeps only in-frame clones and is missing some. Of about 17,000 clones in the sample, about four fifths were seen once. J lost 7 bases, V lost 3 bases, and 6 bases had no gene match. This CDR3 is 14 amino acids long. Germline V gives CDR1 MNHEY, CDR2 SMNVEV (reference sequence). About this clone: As yet, its antigen is unknown.

The starting material was peripheral blood mononuclear cells (PBMCs), obtained at baseline. The TCR originated in a human donor with classical Hodgkin lymphoma. J is TRBJ2-7 and V is TRBV27, with 10 bases identical to TRBD2. The CDR3 sequence is CASSFLAGVNEQYF. CDR3 bases: TGTGCCAGCAGTTTCCTAGCGGGGGTCAATGAGCAGTACTTC.